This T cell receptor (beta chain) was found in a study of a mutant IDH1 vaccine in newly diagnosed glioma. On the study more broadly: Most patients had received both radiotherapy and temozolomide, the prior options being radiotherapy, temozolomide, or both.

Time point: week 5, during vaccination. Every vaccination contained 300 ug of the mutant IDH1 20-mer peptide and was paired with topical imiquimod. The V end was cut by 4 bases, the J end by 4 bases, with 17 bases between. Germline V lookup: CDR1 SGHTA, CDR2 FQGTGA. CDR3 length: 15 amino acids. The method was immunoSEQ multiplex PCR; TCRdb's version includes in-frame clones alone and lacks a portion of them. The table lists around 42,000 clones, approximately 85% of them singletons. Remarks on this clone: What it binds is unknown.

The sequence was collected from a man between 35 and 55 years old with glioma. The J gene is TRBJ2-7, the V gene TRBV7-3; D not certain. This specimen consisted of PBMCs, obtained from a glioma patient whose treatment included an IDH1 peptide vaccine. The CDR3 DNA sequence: TGTGCCAGCAGCTCGTACTCAGGTGTTGGGTACGAGCAGTACTTC. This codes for CASSSYSGVGYEQYF.